A single sample is the source of the 21 T cell receptor beta chains below, sequenced in a study of blood T cell repertoires in COVID-19. Here immunoSEQ multiplex PCR was the method, and the copy in TCRdb shows in-frame clones only, minus some. The table includes over 90,000 clones, 91% detected once. Sequences were obtained from peripheral blood. The source is a young man with acute or convalescent COVID-19.

The chain links TRBV29-1 to TRBJ2-7, with D maybe TRBD1 (6 bases). This CDR3 is built from 13 residues. Trimming took 4 bases from V and 1 from J, leaving 11 bases between them. The germline CDR1 and CDR2 sequences are SQVTM and ANQGSEA. CDR3 residues: CSVGGQPSYEQYF. The CDR3 DNA is TGCAGCGTTGGGGGGCAGCCATCCTACGAGCAGTACTTC.

J is TRBJ2-2 and V is TRBV3-1 (or the pseudogene TRBV3-2); 13 positions agree with TRBD2. Per germline, CDR1 LGHDT and CDR2 YNNKEL (reference sequence). The CDR3 is 16 amino acids. V shed 8 bases, J shed 6 bases, and the junction held 9 bases outside the gene matches. For the CDR3, the DNA is TGTGCCAGCCGCGGACTAGCGGGAGTTCAGGCCGGGGAGCTGTTTTTT. This translates into CASRGLAGVQAGELFF.

The CDR3 protein is CASSLTGFMNTEAFF. The CDR3 DNA is TGTGCCAGCAGCTTAACAGGGTTCATGAACACTGAAGCTTTCTTT. The chain couples TRBV5-4 to TRBJ1-1, with a possible D match to TRBD1 (6 bases). In germline, CDR1 is SGHNT, CDR2 YYREEE (reference sequence). CDR3 length equals 15 residues. The germline V and J ends were trimmed by 2 bases and 0 bases, with 11 bases remaining between them.

The rearrangement links TRBV11-3 to TRBJ2-1; 16 positions match TRBD2. This CDR3 spans 20 amino acids. Per germline, CDR1 SGHNT and CDR2 YENEEA. J was trimmed by 0 bases and V by 5 bases; bases with no gene match: 10. DNA for the CDR3: TGTGCCAGCAGCCTCGGGACTAGCGGGAGGGCCGGGAGCTCCTACAATGAGCAGTTCTTC. Its translation: CASSLGTSGRAGSSYNEQFF.

This chain uses TRBV27 with TRBJ2-3, with no clear D. The CDR3 has 17 residues. Trimming removed 2 bases at V and 3 bases at J, with 18 bases between. Germline V gene lookup returns CDR1 MNHEY and CDR2 SMNVEV (reference sequence). The DNA for the CDR3 is TGTGCCAGCAGTTTACTCCCAGGCCTGTTCGTAACAGATACGCAGTATTTT. This codes for CASSLLPGLFVTDTQYF.

The chain uses TRBV15 and TRBJ1-6; D unclear. Germline V gene data show CDR1 as LNHNV and CDR2 as YYDKDF (reference sequence). The V end was cut by 4 bases, the J end by 1 base, with 14 bases between. The CDR3 loop spans 17 amino acids. The CDR3, as DNA: TGTGCCACCAGCATTTACACGGAGGCGTCCTATAATTCACCCCTCCACTTT. Residues: CATSIYTEASYNSPLHF. The whole variable domain, filled in from reference TRBV15 and TRBJ1-6, reads DAMVIQNPRYQVTQFGKPVTLSCSQTLNHNVMYWYQQKSSQAPKLLFHYYDKDFNNEADTPDNFQSRRPNTSFCFLDIRSPGLGDTAMYLCATSIYTEASYNSPLHFGNGTRLTVT.

The chain joins TRBV3-1 (or the pseudogene TRBV3-2) to TRBJ2-7; TRBD1 aligns across 9 bases. Germline V CDR1 and CDR2: LGHDT, YNNKEL (reference sequence). V dropped 3 bases and J dropped 2; count of bases not matched to a gene: 5. The CDR3 spans 15 residues. The CDR3, as DNA: TGTGCCAGCAGCCACCAGTGGGACAGGGCCTACGAGCAGTACTTC. It is translated as CASSHQWDRAYEQYF.

The chain is built from TRBV10-3 and TRBJ2-1; 16 bases line up with TRBD2. V was clipped by 9 bases and J by 7 bases; unmatched bases: 12. Germline CDR1 reads ENHRY; CDR2 reads SYGVKD. The CDR3 is 17 residues long. CDR3 region: CAISSGTSGGVGNEQFF. CDR3 nucleotide sequence: TGTGCCATTTCGTCCGGGACTAGCGGGGGGGTAGGGAATGAGCAGTTCTTC.

The rearrangement joins TRBV19 to TRBJ1-1; D may be TRBD1 (5 bases). This CDR3 contains 13 residues. Germline V gene sequence: CDR1 LNHDA, CDR2 SQIVND (reference sequence). V gave up 4 bases and J gave up 0 bases, with 6 bases separating them. CDR3 sequence (DNA): TGTGCCAGTAGTACGACAGTGAACACTGAAGCTTTCTTT. The encoded protein is CASSTTVNTEAFF. Using reference TRBV19 and TRBJ1-1 for the parts outside the CDR3, the full variable domain is DGGITQSPKYLFRKEGQNVTLSCEQNLNHDAMYWYRQDPGQGLRLIYYSQIVNDFQKGDIAEGYSVSREKKESFPLTVTSAQKNPTAFYLCASSTTVNTEAFFGQGTRLTVV.

This clone was seen more than once but under ten times. V is TRBV3-1 (or the pseudogene TRBV3-2) and J is TRBJ2-7, with 7 nucleotides matching TRBD2. The germline V gene encodes CDR1 LGHDT and CDR2 YNNKEL (reference sequence). V lost 1 base and J lost 2; bases outside the gene matches: 5. CDR3 length: 15 amino acids. The chain's CDR3 is CASSQGTGGPYEQYF. CDR3 bases: TGTGCCAGCAGCCAAGGGACGGGAGGCCCCTACGAGCAGTACTTC.

The chain combines TRBV5-5 with TRBJ2-1, with TRBD1 matching over 11 bases. Germline V gene lookup returns CDR1 SGHKS and CDR2 YYEKEE (reference sequence). CDR3 size: 14 residues. Trimming cost V 4 bases and J 13 bases; bases outside gene matches: 10. The CDR3 loop is CASSPEWTGGFQFF. The CDR3 DNA reads TGTGCCAGCAGCCCCGAATGGACAGGGGGCTTCCAGTTCTTC.

This clone has just a few counts. This chain connects TRBV3-1 (or the pseudogene TRBV3-2) to TRBJ1-2; 7 nucleotides line up with TRBD1. Germline V gene sequence: CDR1 LGHDT, CDR2 YNNKEL (reference sequence). This CDR3 is 14 amino acids long. V lost 1 base, J lost 5 bases, and 4 bases stayed unmatched. The CDR3 coding sequence is TGTGCCAGCAGCCAAGGACAGGGAGAATATGGCTACACCTTC. Protein: CASSQGQGEYGYTF.

J is TRBJ1-1 and V is TRBV7-6; D is uncertain. The germline V and J ends were trimmed by 5 bases and 5 bases, with 18 bases remaining between them. Germline CDR1 and CDR2: SGHVS and FNYEAQ. CDR3 length: 15 amino acids. In DNA, the CDR3 is TGTGCCAGCAGCCGGGCGTGGGGAGTTAGGACTGAAGCTTTCTTT. Its protein product is CASSRAWGVRTEAFF.

The V call is TRBV4-1, the J call TRBJ2-3; 8 bases agree with TRBD2. This CDR3 region has 15 residues. The J segment lost 2 bases and the V segment lost 2 bases, leaving 3 bases of the junction unmatched. CDR1 MGHRA and CDR2 YSYEKL come from the germline V gene. The CDR3 nucleotides are TGCGCCAGCAGCCAAACTAGCGGATACACAGATACGCAGTATTTT. It translates to CASSQTSGYTDTQYF.

The rearrangement uses TRBV7-6 and TRBJ1-6; D is unresolved. The CDR3 spans 16 residues. CDR1 and CDR2 from the germline V gene are SGHVS and FNYEAQ. V was shortened by 0 bases and J by 10 bases, with 16 bases between the two germline ends. The CDR3 loop reads CASSLADREYGSPLHF. CDR3 DNA: TGTGCCAGCAGCTTAGCTGATAGGGAGTACGGATCACCCCTCCACTTT.

The chain carries TRBV25-1 and TRBJ1-6, with 9 nucleotides matching TRBD1. The germline CDR1 and CDR2 sequences are MGHDK and SYGVNS. This CDR3 comprises 16 residues. Trimming removed 2 bases from V and 6 bases from J; junction bases left unmatched: 5. CDR3 DNA: TGTGCCAGCAGTGAAATCGGACAGGGGCTTAATTCACCCCTCCACTTT. Translating gives CASSEIGQGLNSPLHF.

V and J are TRBV4-1 and TRBJ1-4, with 7 bases matching TRBD1. Trimming cost V 3 bases and J 8 bases; bases outside gene matches: 6. There are 14 residues in the CDR3. Germline V gene lookup returns CDR1 MGHRA and CDR2 YSYEKL. The CDR3 loop reads CASSHEGAEEKLFF. The CDR3 region has the DNA TGCGCCAGCAGCCACGAGGGGGCGGAAGAAAAACTGTTTTTT.

The CDR3 reads CASSDREDSGNTIYF. The CDR3 DNA reads as TGCGCCAGCAGCGACAGGGAAGACTCTGGAAACACCATATATTTT. This chain joins TRBV10-1 and TRBJ1-3, with 7 nucleotides matching TRBD1. This CDR3 has 15 amino acids. After removal of 6 bases from V and 0 bases from J, the junction contained 5 bases not matched to a gene. Germline-derived CDR1 and CDR2 are WNHNN and SYGVQD (reference sequence).

The chain recombines TRBV27 with TRBJ1-2; 8 nucleotides agree with TRBD1. Germline-derived CDR1 and CDR2 are MNHEY and SMNVEV (reference sequence). This CDR3 contains 15 residues. The junction had 13 bases not matched to a gene; V was cut back by 5 bases and J by 8 bases. The CDR3 DNA sequence: TGTGCCAGCAGTGCCCACGGGACAGGAGCGAAAGGCTACACCTTC. Translated, it gives CASSAHGTGAKGYTF.

The J gene is TRBJ2-1, the V gene TRBV7-8; D is uncertain. The V end was cut by 0 bases, the J end by 0 bases, with 6 bases between. The CDR3 loop spans 15 amino acids. Germline V CDR1 and CDR2: SGHVS, FQNEAQ. The CDR3, as DNA: TGTGCCAGCAGCTTAGCGTCCAGCTCCTACAATGAGCAGTTCTTC. It translates to CASSLASSSYNEQFF.

This rearrangement joins TRBV19 to TRBJ1-1; 7 nucleotides agree with TRBD1. The CDR3 loop spans 17 amino acids. Germline assignment: CDR1 LNHDA and CDR2 SQIVND (reference sequence). The V segment lost 7 bases and the J segment 0 bases; nucleotides outside the gene matches: 14. CDR3: CASTDVAGGIMNTEAFF. Written as DNA, the CDR3 is TGTGCCAGTACCGACGTGGCAGGGGGGATAATGAACACTGAAGCTTTCTTT.